The next 4 T cell receptor beta chains were all read from a single sample in a study of blood T cells in healthy people across ages. Together with a sample-barcoded 5' primer, a J-beta primer mix was included in a second PCR lasting about 7 to 12 cycles. TCRdb reprocessed the 5' RACE reads via MiXCR and lists one record per CDR3 protein. The data show around 320,000 distinct CDR3 sequences, roughly 29% seen once. Sequenced: blood. The receptor source for this set is an older woman in good health.

The V and J genes are TRBV12-3 or TRBV12-4 and TRBJ1-4, with D perhaps matching TRBD1 (6 bases). The CDR3 runs 15 residues. V was trimmed by 8 bases and J by 3 bases, leaving 16 bases between them. This CDR3 reads CASRIAGVANEKLFF. Here the CDR3 DNA reads TGTGCCAGCCGGATCGCAGGGGTAGCTAATGAAAAACTGTTTTTT.

The genes are TRBV6-1 and TRBJ1-2; D is uncertain. The CDR3 consists of 11 residues. Germline V gene lookup returns CDR1 MNHNS and CDR2 SASEGT. The V and J ends lost 2 bases and 8 bases respectively, with 6 bases between them. The CDR3: CASSEFGGYTF. The CDR3 DNA reads TGTGCCAGCAGTGAATTTGGGGGCTACACCTTC.

This clonotype was detected ten times or more. The chain combines TRBV28 with TRBJ2-5; 11 positions match TRBD1. Germline assignment: CDR1 MDHEN and CDR2 SYDVKM. This CDR3 is 14 amino acids long. The CDR3 nucleotides are TGTGGTGTTTCAGGACAGGGGGCCGGAGAGACCCAGTACTTC. It specifies CGVSGQGAGETQYF.

J is TRBJ1-2 and V is TRBV7-2; a possible D gene is TRBD1 (5 bases). Germline values: CDR1 SGHTA, CDR2 FQGNSA. The CDR3 length is 12 residues. V was cut by 3 bases and J by 8 bases, with 10 bases left in between. The CDR3 nucleotides read TGTGCCAGCAGCTTGGGCGGGGGGGGCTACACCTTC. It encodes CASSLGGGGYTF.